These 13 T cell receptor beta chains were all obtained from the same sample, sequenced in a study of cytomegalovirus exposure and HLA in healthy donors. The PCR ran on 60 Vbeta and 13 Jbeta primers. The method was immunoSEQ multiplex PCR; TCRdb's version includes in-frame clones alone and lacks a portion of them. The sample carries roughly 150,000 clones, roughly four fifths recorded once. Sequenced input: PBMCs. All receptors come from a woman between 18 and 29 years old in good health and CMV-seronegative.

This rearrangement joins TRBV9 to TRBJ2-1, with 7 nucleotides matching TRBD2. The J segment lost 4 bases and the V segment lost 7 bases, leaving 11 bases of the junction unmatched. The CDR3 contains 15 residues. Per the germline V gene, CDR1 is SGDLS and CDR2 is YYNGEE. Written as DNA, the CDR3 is TGTGCCAGCGGGGGGGGATCGGGGTGGTACAATGAGCAGTTCTTC. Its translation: CASGGGSGWYNEQFF.

CDR3 sequence (DNA): TGTGCCAGCATTTCAGCGGGAGTAGGCTATGAGCAGTTCTTC. This encodes CASISAGVGYEQFF. This chain uses TRBV28 with TRBJ2-1; 8 nucleotides line up with TRBD2. CDR1 and CDR2 (germline): MDHEN, SYDVKM. Unmatched junction bases numbered 10, after V lost 7 bases and J lost 8 bases. The CDR3 has 14 residues.

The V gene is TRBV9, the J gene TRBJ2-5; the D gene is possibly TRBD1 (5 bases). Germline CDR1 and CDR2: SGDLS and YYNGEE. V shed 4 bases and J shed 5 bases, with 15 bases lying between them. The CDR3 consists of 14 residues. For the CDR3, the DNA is TGTGCCAGCAGCCCGCAGGGTGGGTGGGAGACCCAGTACTTC. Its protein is CASSPQGGWETQYF.

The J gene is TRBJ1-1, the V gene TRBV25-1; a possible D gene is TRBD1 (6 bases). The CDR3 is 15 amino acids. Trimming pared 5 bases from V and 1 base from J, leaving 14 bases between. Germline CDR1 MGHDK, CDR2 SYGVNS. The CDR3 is CASSLTQGPNTEAFF. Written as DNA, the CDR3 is TGTGCCAGCAGTTTGACACAGGGACCGAACACTGAAGCTTTCTTT.

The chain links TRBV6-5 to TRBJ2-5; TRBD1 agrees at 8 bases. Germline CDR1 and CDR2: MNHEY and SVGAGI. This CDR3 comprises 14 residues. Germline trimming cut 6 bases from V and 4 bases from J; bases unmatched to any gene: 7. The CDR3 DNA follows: TGTGCCAGCAGCGGACAGGGTGGAATAGAGACCCAGTACTTC. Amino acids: CASSGQGGIETQYF.

CDR3 DNA sequence: TGCGCCAGCAGCCTGACAGGGGCGGAGGCCAACGTCCTGACTTTC. Its protein is CASSLTGAEANVLTF. V usage is TRBV5-1 and J usage is TRBJ2-6; 8 bases match TRBD1. The CDR3 has 15 residues. J was trimmed by 6 bases and V by 4 bases; bases with no gene match: 6. Germline CDR1 and CDR2: SGHRS and YFSETQ.

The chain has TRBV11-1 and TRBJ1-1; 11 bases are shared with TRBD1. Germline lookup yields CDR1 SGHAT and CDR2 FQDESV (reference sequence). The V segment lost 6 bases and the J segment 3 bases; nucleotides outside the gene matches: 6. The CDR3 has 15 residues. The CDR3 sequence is CASRSMGQGDTEAFF. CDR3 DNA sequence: TGTGCCAGCAGATCAATGGGACAGGGGGACACTGAAGCTTTCTTT.

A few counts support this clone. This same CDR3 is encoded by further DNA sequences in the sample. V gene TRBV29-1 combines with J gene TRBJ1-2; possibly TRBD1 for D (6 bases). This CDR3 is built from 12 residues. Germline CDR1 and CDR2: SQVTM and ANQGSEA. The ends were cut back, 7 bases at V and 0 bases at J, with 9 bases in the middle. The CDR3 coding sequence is TGCAGCGGCGGACAGACTAACTATGGCTACACCTTC. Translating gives CSGGQTNYGYTF.

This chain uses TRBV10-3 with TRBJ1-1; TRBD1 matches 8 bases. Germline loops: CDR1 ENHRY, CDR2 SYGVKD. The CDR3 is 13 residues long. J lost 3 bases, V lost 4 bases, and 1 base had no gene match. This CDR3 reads CAISATGDTEAFF. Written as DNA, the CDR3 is TGTGCCATCAGTGCGACAGGGGACACTGAAGCTTTCTTT.

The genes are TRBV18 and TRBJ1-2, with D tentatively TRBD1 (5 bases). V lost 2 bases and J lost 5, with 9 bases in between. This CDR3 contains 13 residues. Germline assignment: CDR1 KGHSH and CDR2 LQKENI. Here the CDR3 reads CASSPGAPYGYTF. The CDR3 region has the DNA TGTGCCAGCTCACCAGGGGCCCCTTATGGCTACACCTTC.

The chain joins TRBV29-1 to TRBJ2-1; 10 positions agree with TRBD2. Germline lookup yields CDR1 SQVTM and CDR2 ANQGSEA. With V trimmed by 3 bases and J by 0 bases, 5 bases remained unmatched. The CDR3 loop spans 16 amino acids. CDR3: CSVERTSGISYNEQFF. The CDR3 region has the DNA TGCAGCGTTGAGAGGACTAGCGGAATCTCCTACAATGAGCAGTTCTTC.

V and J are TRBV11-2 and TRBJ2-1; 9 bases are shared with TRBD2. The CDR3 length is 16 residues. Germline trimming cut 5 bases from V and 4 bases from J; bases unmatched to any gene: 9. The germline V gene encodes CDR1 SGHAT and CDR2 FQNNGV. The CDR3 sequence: CASSPSLAGRYNEQFF. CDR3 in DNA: TGTGCCAGCAGCCCAAGTCTAGCGGGAAGGTACAATGAGCAGTTCTTC.

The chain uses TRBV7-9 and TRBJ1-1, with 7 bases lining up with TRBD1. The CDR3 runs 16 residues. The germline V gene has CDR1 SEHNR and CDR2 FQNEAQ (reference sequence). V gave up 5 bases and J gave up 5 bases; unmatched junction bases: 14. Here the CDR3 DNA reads TGTGCCAGCAGCGCCAGGGACAGAGCCCTAGGAACTGAAGCTTTCTTT. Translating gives CASSARDRALGTEAFF.